This T cell receptor (beta chain) was sequenced during a study of shared clonotypes between healthy human individuals. Looking at the study overall: The study enrolled a couple of women and three men aged 18 to 49. General study results and limits: The study found about 5% of naive CD4 clonotypes shared across a few donors. Clonotypes shared by all four sorted-subset donors had higher generation probabilities than non-shared clonotypes.

In the CD4+ fraction, cells were divided into CD45RA+ naive and CD45RA-negative memory subsets. The CDR3 is 16 amino acids. Germline CDR1 is MDHEN and CDR2 is SYDVKM. Trimming stripped 5 bases from V and 5 bases from J, with 21 bases between. This clone appeared once. The antigen remains undetermined. Repertoires were generated with immunoSEQ multiplex PCR, while TCRdb's copy carries only in-frame clones and drops some. The sample lists some 1,600,000 clones; approximately 98% were seen once. The sample consisted of naive CD4+ T cells sorted from blood. Subset denoted: CD45RA+ positively selected. The V call is TRBV28, the J call TRBJ1-1, with D possibly TRBD1 on 5 matching bases. The TCR comes from a man aged 25 to 40 in good health. This CDR3 is CASSRLGGRARTEAFF. Written as DNA, the CDR3 is TGTGCCAGCAGTCGACTCGGGGGTAGGGCAAGAACTGAAGCTTTCTTT. Supplemented by reference TRBV28 and TRBJ1-1, the full variable domain reads DVKVTQSSRYLVKRTGEKVFLECVQDMDHENMFWYRQDPGLGLRLIYFSYDVKMKEKGDIPEGYSVSREKKERFSLILESASTNQTSMYLCASSRLGGRARTEAFFGQGTRLTVV.